This T cell receptor beta chain was captured in a study of tumor T cells in aggressive B-cell lymphoma. The method was immunoSEQ multiplex PCR; TCRdb's version includes in-frame clones alone and lacks a portion of them. Of roughly 2,000 clones listed, approximately 88% were seen once; the top ten hold 8.5% to 10%. Germline-derived CDR1 and CDR2 are SGHNT and YYREEE (reference sequence). J gave up 6 bases and V 2 bases, and 8 bases lay outside the gene matches. The CDR3 spans 16 residues. The material sequenced was tumor tissue. This clonotype was sampled from an adult with diffuse large B cell lymphoma. V and J are TRBV5-4 and TRBJ1-6; 7 bases agree with TRBD1. CDR3 sequence reads: CASSLGGQIVNSPLHF. In DNA, the CDR3 is TGTGCCAGCAGCTTAGGGGGACAGATAGTTAATTCACCCCTCCACTTT. Using reference TRBV5-4 and TRBJ1-6 for the parts outside the CDR3, the full variable domain is ETGVTQSPTHLIKTRGQQVTLRCSSQSGHNTVSWYQQALGQGPQFIFQYYREEENGRGNFPPRFSGLQFPNYSSELNVNALELDDSALYLCASSLGGQIVNSPLHFGNGTRLTVT.